The entry that follows covers one TCR beta chain sequence. TCRdb itself ran the RT-PCR reads through MiXCR, one entry per CDR3 protein. This sample carries around 600,000 distinct CDR3 sequences, over 9% of them seen once, and the ten largest clones take 11%. These data are taken from a study of response to subunit inactivated influenza vaccine. The germline CDR1 and CDR2 sequences are SGHTA and FQGNSA. The CDR3 consists of 13 residues. V was trimmed by 2 bases and J by 6 bases, leaving 7 bases between them. These sequences were also reported in another study, on T cells expressing NK-cell markers. From that second work: Libraries used 5'RACE template switching adding universal primer site and UMIs.

This receptor was obtained from a man over 45 who received an inactivated influenza vaccine. This chain joins TRBV7-2 and TRBJ2-2; D is uncertain. This material consisted of PBMCs from blood, taken on the day of vaccination. In DNA form, the CDR3 reads TGTGCCAGCAGCTTAAATAAAGCCGGGGAGCTGTTTTTT. Translating it yields CASSLNKAGELFF.